Listed below are T cell receptor beta chains from one sample, sequenced in a study of tumor-infiltrating lymphocytes in primary liver carcinoma. TCRdb reprocessed the multiplex PCR reads via MiXCR and lists one record per CDR3 protein. The table includes fewer than 350,000 distinct CDR3 sequences, 65% detected once. Sequencing input: peripheral blood. Receptors were obtained from a middle-aged man with primary liver carcinoma and hepatitis B virus infection. Both conserved end residues are part of each CDR3. D genes are given only for firm matches. Not every row has a clone size; where given, it reads once, few, many or a size class.

d_call	j_call	clone_size	v_call	cdr3_nt	cdr3_aa
.	TRBJ2-7	.	TRBV5-1	TGCGCCAGCAGCTTGACGAAGGACATCTACGAGCAGTACTTC	CASSLTKDIYEQYF
.	TRBJ2-2	once	TRBV11-2	TGTGCCAGCAGCCGACGGGTGAGTAGTGGGAACACCGGGGAGCTGTTTTTC	CASSRRVSSGNTGELFF
TRBD2	TRBJ2-1	.	TRBV4-1	TGTGCCAGCAGCCAAGAGGGACTAGCGGGAACTAAGCAATTCTTC	CASSQEGLAGTKQFF
.	TRBJ2-7	.	TRBV10-3	TGTGCCATCAGTGAGGTCCCTAGTTTTGCCTACGAGCAGTACTTC	CAISEVPSFAYEQYF
TRBD1	TRBJ1-6	.	TRBV6-6	TGTGCCAACAGTACGACAGGGGTTTCGTCCCTCCACTTT	CANSTTGVSSLHF
.	TRBJ1-5	.	TRBV6-2/TRBV6-3	TGTGCCAGCAATCAGGTGGACGGTAGGAACCAGCCCCAGCATTTT	CASNQVDGRNQPQHF
TRBD1	TRBJ2-3	.	TRBV7-3	TGTGCCAGCAGCAAGACAGGGCCAGATACGCAGTATTTT	CASSKTGPDTQYF
.	TRBJ2-7	.	TRBV28	TGTGCCAGCACCCTGGGACCAACCTACGAGCAGTACTTC	CASTLGPTYEQYF
.	TRBJ2-2	.	TRBV5-5	TGTGCCTGCAGCTTCCCCGGCAGGATAGGAACCGGGGGGCTGTTTTTT	CACSFPGRIGTGGLFF
TRBD1	TRBJ1-1	many	TRBV6-1	TGTGCCAGCACTCCCTTATGGACAGGGGCTCCGACTGAAGCTTTCTTT	CASTPLWTGAPTEAFF
.	TRBJ2-7	many	TRBV4-2	TGTGCCAGCAGCCAAGAAGATCCAGCGGGACAAAGCTCCTACGAGCAGTACTTC	CASSQEDPAGQSSYEQYF
.	TRBJ1-1	.	TRBV24-1	TGTGCCACCAGTGGCCCGGGCCGTCGGCGGGAAGCTTTCTTT	CATSGPGRRREAFF
.	TRBJ2-7	.	TRBV30	TGTGCCTGGGGGCAGGGGGGAGAGCAGTACTTC	CAWGQGGEQYF
.	TRBJ2-7	.	TRBV7-2	TGTGCCAGCAGCTTAGCGCAAGCAGGATACGAGCAGTACTTC	CASSLAQAGYEQYF
.	TRBJ2-5	few	TRBV5-1	TGCGCCAGCAGCTTGGTTCAGGCGGGGGAGACCCAGTACTTC	CASSLVQAGETQYF
TRBD1	TRBJ2-3	.	TRBV29-1	TGCAGCGTTGGTCATTGGGAACTAGGGGGCCCCAAAGATACGCAGTATTTT	CSVGHWELGGPKDTQYF
TRBD2	TRBJ2-1	.	TRBV11-2	TGTGCCTGCAACGCTCTAGCGGGTGGGCCCAATGAGCAGTTCTTC	CACNALAGGPNEQFF
TRBD1	TRBJ2-1	.	TRBV11-2	TGTGCCAACAGCTCCGTACAGGGGTCTTACGATGAGCAGTTCTTC	CANSSVQGSYDEQFF
.	TRBJ1-1	.	TRBV12-3/TRBV12-4	TGTGCCAGCGTGAGGGGGGGCTCTGAAGCTTTCTTT	CASVRGGSEAFF
.	TRBJ2-3	.	TRBV7-9	TGTGCCAGCAGCACTCCGGGGGCGGGGGCAGATACGCAGTATTTT	CASSTPGAGADTQYF
.	TRBJ2-7	.	TRBV5-4	TGTGCCAGCAGCATAGGGGCGGCGGGCTCCTACGAGCAGTACTTC	CASSIGAAGSYEQYF
.	TRBJ1-2	.	TRBV6-1	TGTGCCAGCAGTGAGGGGGCCCTTAGGGGCGCCCGGAAGGGCTACACCTTC	CASSEGALRGARKGYTF
.	TRBJ2-3	.	TRBV5-4	TGTGCCAGCAGCTTTTTTGCGTCAGATACGCAGTATTTT	CASSFFASDTQYF
.	TRBJ1-1	once	TRBV30	TGTGCCTGGACTCTCGGGGGTAACACTGAAGCTTTCTTT	CAWTLGGNTEAFF
.	TRBJ2-1	.	TRBV11-1	TGTGCCAGCAGCTCCCTCGTCTACAGCTCCTACAATGAACAGTTATTC	CASSSLVYSSYNEQLF
.	TRBJ1-3	.	TRBV30	TGTGCCTGGAGTGTATTAGAAAACACCATATATTTT	CAWSVLENTIYF
.	TRBJ1-4	many	TRBV4-3	TGCGCCAGCAGCCAAAATTGGCAGCAGGAAAAACTGTTTTTT	CASSQNWQQEKLFF
.	TRBJ2-3	few	TRBV7-8	TGTGCCAGCAGCGCCACGGGGGTCCCAGATACGCAGTATTTT	CASSATGVPDTQYF
TRBD2	TRBJ2-7	.	TRBV28	TGTGCCAGCAGTTCTCAAGAAACTAGCGGGAAGGCAAAAGAGCAGTACTTC	CASSSQETSGKAKEQYF
.	TRBJ1-1	many	TRBV12-3/TRBV12-4	TGTGCCAGCAGTTTTGAGGATCAGGCTGAAGCTTTCTTT	CASSFEDQAEAFF
.	TRBJ2-1	few	TRBV7-9	TGTGCCAGCAGCGCCCGGACTACTTACAATGAGCAGTTCTTC	CASSARTTYNEQFF
.	TRBJ2-7	.	TRBV7-2	TGTGCCAGCAGCTTAGCAGTTACGGGGGAGCAGTACTTC	CASSLAVTGEQYF
TRBD2	TRBJ2-1	.	TRBV10-3	TGTGCCACCTTAGGGACTAGCGGAAACTCCTACAATGAGCAGTCCTTC	CATLGTSGNSYNEQSF
.	TRBJ2-3	.	TRBV11-2	TGTGCCAGCAGATCGGACAGAATAAGCTCAGATACGCAGTATTTT	CASRSDRISSDTQYF
TRBD1	TRBJ2-7	few	TRBV5-1	TGCGCCAGCAGCTTGGGAAGGGGGCAGGGCTACGAGCAGTACTTC	CASSLGRGQGYEQYF
TRBD2	TRBJ2-2	few	TRBV5-4	TGTGCCAGCAGTTCCCGGGTGAGCGGGAGGGCCGTGAACACCGGGGAGCTGTTTTTT	CASSSRVSGRAVNTGELFF
TRBD2	TRBJ2-1	.	TRBV6-1	TGTGCCAGCACCGACTCTCCCGGGGGGTCGGACACGGATGAGCAGTTCTTC	CASTDSPGGSDTDEQFF
.	TRBJ2-7	few	TRBV28	TGTGCCAGCAGCCCAAGCCCCCAAGGGAGCTACGAGCAGTACTTC	CASSPSPQGSYEQYF
.	TRBJ1-1	many	TRBV6-5	TGTGCCAGCAGGATCCTTAGGGACACTGAAGCTTTCTTT	CASRILRDTEAFF
.	TRBJ2-7	.	TRBV5-5	TGTGCCAGCAGCTTGGCCATTAGGCTTGGGGAGGAGCAGTACTTT	CASSLAIRLGEEQYF
.	TRBJ1-3	.	TRBV7-9	TGTGCCAGCAGCATAGATGGGCAGGGCTCTGGAAACACCATATATTTT	CASSIDGQGSGNTIYF
.	TRBJ1-4	.	TRBV14	TGTGCCTGCAGCCAAGATGTAAGCTCGGTGGAAAAACTGTTTTTT	CACSQDVSSVEKLFF
.	TRBJ2-7	.	TRBV5-1	TGCGCCAGCAGCTTGGCCTTGGGGCTCCTCTACGAGCAGTACTTC	CASSLALGLLYEQYF
.	TRBJ2-2	.	TRBV6-1	TGTGCCAACAGTGAATACAGAGCCACCTGGGAGCTGTTTTTT	CANSEYRATWELFF
.	TRBJ2-7	.	TRBV6-5	TGTGCCCGCAGTGAGTCTCGGAGTACCTACGAGCAGTACTTC	CARSESRSTYEQYF
TRBD1	TRBJ2-7	few	TRBV12-3/TRBV12-4	TGTGCCAGCAGGGGGACAGGGGGAACCTACGAGCAGTACTTC	CASRGTGGTYEQYF
.	TRBJ2-3	.	TRBV6-1	TGTGCCAGCAGGAGCTTTAGGAAGGGGATTTATCAGCCCCAGTATTTT	CASRSFRKGIYQPQYF
.	TRBJ2-1	many	TRBV4-1	TGCGCCAGCAGCCAAGAAGTAGCTAGGGAAAGCTCCTACAATGAGCAGTTCTTC	CASSQEVARESSYNEQFF
TRBD2	TRBJ2-7	.	TRBV10-2	TGCGCCAGCAGTACTAGCGGCCCCCACGAGCAGTACTTC	CASSTSGPHEQYF
.	TRBJ1-2	.	TRBV29-1	TGCATCGTTAGGGGACCATTGGACTACGCCTTC	CIVRGPLDYAF
.	TRBJ2-1	.	TRBV6-1	TGTGCCAGCAGTGGAGGATTCGAGGGGAGCTCCTACAATGAGCAGTTCTTC	CASSGGFEGSSYNEQFF
.	TRBJ1-1	many	TRBV5-6	TGTGCCAGCAGCTTGTCCCTGAACACTGAAGCTTTCTTT	CASSLSLNTEAFF
.	TRBJ2-5	.	TRBV7-2	TGTGCCAGCAGCAGACAAAGGGTAGTCGGAGAGACCCAGTACTTC	CASSRQRVVGETQYF
.	TRBJ2-3	many	TRBV12-3/TRBV12-4	TGTGCCAGCAGTTTAGGACTAGGGAGCACAGATACGCAGTATTTT	CASSLGLGSTDTQYF
.	TRBJ1-5	many	TRBV6-1	TGTGCCAGCTCTAGTAAGGGGGGACAGCCCCAGCATTTT	CASSSKGGQPQHF